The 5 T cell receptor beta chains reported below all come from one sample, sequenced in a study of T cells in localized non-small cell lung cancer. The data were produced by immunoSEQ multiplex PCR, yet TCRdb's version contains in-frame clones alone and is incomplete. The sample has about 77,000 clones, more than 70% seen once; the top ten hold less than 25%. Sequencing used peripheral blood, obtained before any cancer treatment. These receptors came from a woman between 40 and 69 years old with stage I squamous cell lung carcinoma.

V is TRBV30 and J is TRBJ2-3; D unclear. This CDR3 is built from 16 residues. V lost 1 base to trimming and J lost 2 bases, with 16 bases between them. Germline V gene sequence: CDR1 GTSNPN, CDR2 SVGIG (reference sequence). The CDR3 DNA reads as TGTGCCTGGAGTGGACTCCCTCTTTCACCCACAGATACGCAGTATTTT. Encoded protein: CAWSGLPLSPTDTQYF.

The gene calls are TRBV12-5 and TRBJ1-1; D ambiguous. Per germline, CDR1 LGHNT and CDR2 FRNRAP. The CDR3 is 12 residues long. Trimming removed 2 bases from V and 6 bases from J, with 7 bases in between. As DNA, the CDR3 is TGTGCTAGTGGTTTGAAAACAGCTGAAGCTTTCTTT. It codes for CASGLKTAEAFF.

The CDR3 protein is CASKPVGTLYGYTF. CDR3 nucleotides: TGTGCCAGTAAGCCCGTGGGCACTCTCTATGGCTACACCTTC. V usage is TRBV19 and J usage is TRBJ1-2; D ambiguous. The germline gives CDR1 LNHDA, CDR2 SQIVND (reference sequence). The CDR3 is made up of 14 amino acids. V lost 7 bases and J 4 bases, leaving 16 bases between the germline ends.

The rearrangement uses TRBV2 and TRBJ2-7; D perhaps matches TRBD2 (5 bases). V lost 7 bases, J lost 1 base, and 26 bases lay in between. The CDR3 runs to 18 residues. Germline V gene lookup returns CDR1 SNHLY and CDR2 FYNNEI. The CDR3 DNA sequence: TGTGCCAGCATGGGGTGGAGGCCTCTCCAACCTCATTCCTACGAGCAGTACTTC. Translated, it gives CASMGWRPLQPHSYEQYF.

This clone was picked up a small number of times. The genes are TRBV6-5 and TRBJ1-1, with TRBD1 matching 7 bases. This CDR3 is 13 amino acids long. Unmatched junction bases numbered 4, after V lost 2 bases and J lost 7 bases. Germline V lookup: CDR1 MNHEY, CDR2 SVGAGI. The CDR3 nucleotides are TGTGCCAGCAGTTACCGAACAGGGGATGAAGCTTTCTTT. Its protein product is CASSYRTGDEAFF.